This T cell receptor (beta chain) appears in the sequencing data of a study of OX40 agonist ivuxolimab in advanced cancers. Study-wide points: The mean number of expanded clones was higher in CD8+ T cells than in CD4+.

Here immunoSEQ multiplex PCR was the method, and the copy in TCRdb shows in-frame clones only, minus some. Among over 150,000 clones listed, roughly 94% were seen once. With respect to this clone: Its specificity is unknown.

This specimen was CD4+ or CD8+ T cells sorted from blood, taken in a trial of the OX40 agonist ivuxolimab. The TCR sequence derives from an adult with an advanced solid tumor such as melanoma, head and neck, liver or kidney cancer.

CDR3 nucleotides: TGCGCCAGCAGCCAAGAGGGGTGGGGCTACAATGAGCAGTTCTTC. Translating it yields CASSQEGWGYNEQFF. The gene calls are TRBV4-1 and TRBJ2-1; D gene unclear. Trimming removed 0 bases at V and 3 bases at J, with 9 bases between. Germline V lookup: CDR1 MGHRA, CDR2 YSYEKL. The CDR3 consists of 15 residues.